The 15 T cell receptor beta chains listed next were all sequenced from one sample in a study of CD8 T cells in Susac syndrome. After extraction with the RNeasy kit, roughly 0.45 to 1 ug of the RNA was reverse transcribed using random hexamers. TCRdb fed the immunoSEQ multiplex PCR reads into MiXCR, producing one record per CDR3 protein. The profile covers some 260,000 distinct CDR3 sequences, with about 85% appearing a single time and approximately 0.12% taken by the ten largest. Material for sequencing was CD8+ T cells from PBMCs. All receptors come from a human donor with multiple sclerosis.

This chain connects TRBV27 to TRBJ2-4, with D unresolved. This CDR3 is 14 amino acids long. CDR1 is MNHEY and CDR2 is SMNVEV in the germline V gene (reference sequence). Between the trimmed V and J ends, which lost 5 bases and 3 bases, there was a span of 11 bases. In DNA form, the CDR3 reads TGTGCCAGCAGTGTAGGGAAGGGCAAAAACATTCAGTACTTC. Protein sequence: CASSVGKGKNIQYF.

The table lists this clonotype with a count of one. The CDR3 DNA reads as TGTGCCAGCACCCCCCTGGGTGGCAACTATGGCTACACCTTC. Its protein is CASTPLGGNYGYTF. This sequence joins TRBV27 and TRBJ1-2; D not certain. Germline loops: CDR1 MNHEY, CDR2 SMNVEV (reference sequence). The CDR3 runs 14 residues. V was shortened by 7 bases and J by 2 bases, with 14 bases between the two germline ends.

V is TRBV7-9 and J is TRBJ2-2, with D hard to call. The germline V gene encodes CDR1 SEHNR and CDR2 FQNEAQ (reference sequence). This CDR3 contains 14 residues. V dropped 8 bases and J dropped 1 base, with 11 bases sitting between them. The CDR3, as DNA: TGTGCCAGCCCTGCACCTAGGAACACCGGGGAGCTGTTTTTT. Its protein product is CASPAPRNTGELFF.

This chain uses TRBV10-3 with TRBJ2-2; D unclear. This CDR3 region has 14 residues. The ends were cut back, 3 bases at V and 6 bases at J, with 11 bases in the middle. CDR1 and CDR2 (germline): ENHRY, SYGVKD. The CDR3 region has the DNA TGTGCCATCAGTGACCCGGGTCTTTCCGGGGAGCTGTTTTTT. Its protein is CAISDPGLSGELFF.

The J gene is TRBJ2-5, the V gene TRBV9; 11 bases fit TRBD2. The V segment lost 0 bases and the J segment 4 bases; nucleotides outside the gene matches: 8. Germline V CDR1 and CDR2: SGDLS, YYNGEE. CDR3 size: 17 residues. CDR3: CASSVAEGGTSGETQYF. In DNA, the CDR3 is TGTGCCAGCAGCGTAGCAGAGGGGGGGACTAGCGGAGAGACCCAGTACTTC.

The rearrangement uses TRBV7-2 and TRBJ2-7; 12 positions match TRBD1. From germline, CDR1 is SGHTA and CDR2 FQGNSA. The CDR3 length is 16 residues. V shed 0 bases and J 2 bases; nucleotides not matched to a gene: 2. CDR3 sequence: CASSLARDRGPYEQYF. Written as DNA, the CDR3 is TGTGCCAGCAGCTTAGCCCGGGACAGGGGGCCCTACGAGCAGTACTTC.

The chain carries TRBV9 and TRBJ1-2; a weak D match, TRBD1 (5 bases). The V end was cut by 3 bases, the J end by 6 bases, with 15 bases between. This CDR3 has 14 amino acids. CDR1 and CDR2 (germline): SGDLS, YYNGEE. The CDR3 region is CASSEGRLSHGYTF. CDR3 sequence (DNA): TGTGCCAGCAGCGAGGGACGCCTTTCCCATGGCTACACCTTC. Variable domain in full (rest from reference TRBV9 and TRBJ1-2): DSGVTQTPKHLITATGQRVTLRCSPRSGDLSVYWYQQSLDQGLQFLIQYYNGEERAKGNILERFSAQQFPDLHSELNLSSLELGDSALYFCASSEGRLSHGYTFGSGTRLTVV.

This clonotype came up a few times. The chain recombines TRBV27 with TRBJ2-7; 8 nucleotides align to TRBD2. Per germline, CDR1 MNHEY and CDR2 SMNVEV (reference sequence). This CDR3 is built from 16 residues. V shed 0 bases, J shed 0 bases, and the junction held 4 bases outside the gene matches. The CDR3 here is CASSLSMGTSSYEQYF. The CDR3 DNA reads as TGTGCCAGCAGTTTATCGATGGGGACTAGCTCCTACGAGCAGTACTTC.

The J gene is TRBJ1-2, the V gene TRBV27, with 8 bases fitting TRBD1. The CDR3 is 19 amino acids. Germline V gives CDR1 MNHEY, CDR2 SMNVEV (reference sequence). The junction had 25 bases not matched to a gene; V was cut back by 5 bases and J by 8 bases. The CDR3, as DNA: TGTGCCAGCAGTCCACGGGACAGGTCCACAAGCTCTGTCCGCGTAGGCTACACCTTC. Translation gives CASSPRDRSTSSVRVGYTF.

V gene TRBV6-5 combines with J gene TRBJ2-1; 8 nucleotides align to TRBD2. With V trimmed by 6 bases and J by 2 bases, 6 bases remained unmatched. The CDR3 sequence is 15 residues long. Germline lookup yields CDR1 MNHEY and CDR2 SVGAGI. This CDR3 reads CASRYGTSTYNEQFF. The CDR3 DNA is TGTGCCAGCAGGTACGGGACTAGTACCTACAATGAGCAGTTCTTC.

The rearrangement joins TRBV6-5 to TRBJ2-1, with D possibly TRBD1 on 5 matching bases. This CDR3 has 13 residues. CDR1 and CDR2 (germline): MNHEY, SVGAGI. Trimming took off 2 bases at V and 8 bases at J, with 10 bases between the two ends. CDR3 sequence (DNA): TGTGCCAGCAGTTACCCAGGGCTTTATGAGCAGTTCTTC. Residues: CASSYPGLYEQFF.

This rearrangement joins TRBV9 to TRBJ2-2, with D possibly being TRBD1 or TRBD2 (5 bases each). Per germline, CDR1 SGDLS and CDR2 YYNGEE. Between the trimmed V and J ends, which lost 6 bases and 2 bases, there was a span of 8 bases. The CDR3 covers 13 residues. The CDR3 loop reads CASNGGNTGELFF. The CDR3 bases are TGTGCCAGCAATGGGGGTAACACCGGGGAGCTGTTTTTT.

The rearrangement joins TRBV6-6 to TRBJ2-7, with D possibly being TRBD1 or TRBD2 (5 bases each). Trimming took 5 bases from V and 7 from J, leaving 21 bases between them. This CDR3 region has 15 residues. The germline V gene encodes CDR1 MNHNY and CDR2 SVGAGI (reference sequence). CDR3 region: CASSRTRDGRGEQYF. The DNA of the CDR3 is TGTGCCAGCAGTCGAACCCGGGACGGACGCGGGGAGCAGTACTTC.

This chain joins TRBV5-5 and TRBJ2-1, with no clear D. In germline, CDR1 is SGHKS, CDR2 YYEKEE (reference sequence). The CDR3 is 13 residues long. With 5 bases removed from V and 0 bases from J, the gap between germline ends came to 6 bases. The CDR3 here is CASSRSSYNEQFF. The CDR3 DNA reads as TGTGCCAGCAGTCGGAGCTCCTACAATGAGCAGTTCTTC.

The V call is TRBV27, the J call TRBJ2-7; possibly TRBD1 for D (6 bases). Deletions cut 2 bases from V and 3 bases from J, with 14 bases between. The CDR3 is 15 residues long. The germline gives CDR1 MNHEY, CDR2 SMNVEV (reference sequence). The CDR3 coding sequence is TGTGCCAGCAGTTTAAGGGCAGGGGCCTTCTACGAGCAGTACTTC. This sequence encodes CASSLRAGAFYEQYF.